The next 23 T cell receptor beta chains were all read from a single sample in a study of CD8 T cells in ankylosing spondylitis. MiXCR was run by TCRdb on the 5' RACE reads, yielding one entry per CDR3 protein. This sample has about 130,000 distinct CDR3 sequences; around 8.5% occur once, and the top ten carry approximately 3.4%. Sample: blood, either unsorted or a sorted T cell fraction (not recorded which). The receptors were gathered from a male donor with ankylosing spondylitis or in good health (not recorded which).

This clonotype was detected a few times. The genes are TRBV28 and TRBJ1-2; D might be TRBD1 (6 bases). The V gene lost 3 bases and the J gene lost 4 bases, with 9 bases spanning the gap. The CDR3 has 13 residues. CDR1 is MDHEN, CDR2 SYDVKM, per germline. CDR3 residues: CASSFRQAYGYTF. For the CDR3, the DNA is TGTGCCAGCAGTTTCCGACAGGCCTATGGCTACACCTTC.

This clonotype was observed many times. The chain is built from TRBV20-1 and TRBJ1-1; 7 bases line up with TRBD1. V was clipped by 6 bases and J by 4 bases; unmatched bases: 17. CDR1 and CDR2 (germline): DFQATT, SNEGSKA (reference sequence). The CDR3 is 16 amino acids. The CDR3 DNA is TGCAGTGCAGCCGGAGGGGGCGGTATTTCGGTCACTGAAGCTTTCTTT. This translates into CSAAGGGGISVTEAFF.

This clonotype was seen ten or more times. The J gene is TRBJ2-7, the V gene TRBV5-8, with D perhaps given as TRBD1 or TRBD2 (6 bases each). Looked up from germline, CDR1 is SGHTS and CDR2 is YDEGEE. V was cut by 4 bases and J by 5 bases, with 19 bases left in between. The CDR3 covers 15 residues. The CDR3 sequence: CASSLMFGGGDEQYF. The CDR3 nucleotides read TGTGCCAGCAGCCTCATGTTCGGAGGGGGTGACGAGCAGTACTTC.

The chain recombines TRBV7-9 with TRBJ2-7, with no clear D. The germline V and J ends were trimmed by 7 bases and 1 base, with 14 bases remaining between them. The CDR3 contains 14 residues. Germline loops: CDR1 SEHNR, CDR2 FQNEAQ (reference sequence). The CDR3 reads CASTPRARSYEQYF. The CDR3 DNA follows: TGTGCCAGCACCCCAAGGGCCAGGTCCTACGAGCAGTACTTC.

Regarding this clonotype: Given the absence of the conserved phenylalanine or tryptophan at the CDR3 end, a read error is likely. The chain recombines TRBV7-8 with TRBJ2-5; 10 bases map to TRBD1. CDR1 and CDR2 (germline): SGHVS, FQNEAQ. The ends lost 5 bases at V and 4 bases at J; junction bases unmatched: 4. The CDR3 length is 14 residues. In DNA, the CDR3 is TGTGCCAGCAGCATCCGGGACAGGGGAGAGACCCAGTACTAC. This translates into CASSIRDRGETQYY.

A note on this clonotype: One end of the junction is discordant with germline, which a read error may explain. The chain joins TRBV7-7 to TRBJ2-2, with 10 bases fitting TRBD2. This CDR3 has 15 residues. Germline CDR1 SSHAT, CDR2 FNYEAQ (reference sequence). CDR3 coding DNA: TGTGCTAGCAGCGCCAGACTAGCGGGCGCCGGGGAGCTGTTTTTT. This encodes CASSARLAGAGELFF.

Notes on this clonotype: With a much larger clone just one base away, this may be a read error. The genes are TRBV5-1 and TRBJ1-1; D not resolved. The CDR3 sequence is 14 residues long. Germline V lookup: CDR1 SGHRS, CDR2 YFSETQ. CDR3 region: CASSPRVENTEALF. The CDR3 DNA sequence: TGCGCCAGCAGCCCGAGGGTGGAGAACACTGAAGCTTTGTTT.

This clonotype was found many times. The rearrangement links TRBV6-1 to TRBJ1-4; D is possibly TRBD1 (5 bases). The CDR3 covers 12 residues. Germline CDR1 MNHNS, CDR2 SASEGT. CDR3 bases: TGTGCGGAGACAGAAGGGGATGAAAAACTGTTTTTT. Its translation is CAETEGDEKLFF.

Points on this clonotype: Being one base from a much bigger clone, this may be a read error. The CDR3 sequence: CSAVAGVGQTQYF. As DNA, the CDR3 is TGCAGTGCTGTAGCGGGAGTGGGACAGACCCAGTACTTC. J is TRBJ2-5 and V is TRBV20-1; TRBD2 matches 9 bases. Unmatched junction bases numbered 7, after V lost 5 bases and J lost 6 bases. CDR1 and CDR2 from the germline V gene are DFQATT and SNEGSKA (reference sequence). This CDR3 comprises 13 residues.

This clonotype was detected many times. The rearrangement joins TRBV15 to TRBJ2-3; 9 positions agree with TRBD1. There are 14 residues in the CDR3. The germline gives CDR1 LNHNV, CDR2 YYDKDF (reference sequence). V lost 2 bases to trimming and J lost 5 bases; unmatched junction nucleotides: 2. The chain's CDR3 is CATSRRTGVDTQYF. CDR3 nucleotide sequence: TGTGCCACCAGCAGACGGACAGGGGTAGATACGCAGTATTTT. Full variable domain (missing parts from reference TRBV15 and TRBJ2-3): DAMVIQNPRYQVTQFGKPVTLSCSQTLNHNVMYWYQQKSSQAPKLLFHYYDKDFNNEADTPDNFQSRRPNTSFCFLDIRSPGLGDTAMYLCATSRRTGVDTQYFGPGTRLTVL.

This chain links TRBV3-1 with TRBJ2-1; no clear D gene. CDR1 is LGHDT, CDR2 YNNKEL, per germline (reference sequence). The CDR3 has 16 residues. The V end was cut by 0 bases, the J end by 0 bases, with 9 bases between. The CDR3 spells CASSQDVENSYNEQFF. In DNA form, the CDR3 reads TGTGCCAGCAGCCAAGATGTCGAAAACTCCTACAATGAGCAGTTCTTC.

This clonotype was seen ten or more times. This sequence joins TRBV29-1 and TRBJ2-3; D is uncertain. The V end lost 6 bases, the J end lost 4 bases, and 14 bases lay between the germline ends. CDR3 length: 13 residues. Germline assignment: CDR1 SQVTM and CDR2 ANQGSEA. The CDR3 reads CSVARTTADTQYF. CDR3 DNA: TGCAGCGTAGCCCGAACGACGGCAGATACGCAGTATTTT.

This clonotype appeared many times. The gene calls are TRBV6-1 and TRBJ1-6; D is unresolved. Trimming removed 8 bases from V and 5 bases from J, with 13 bases in between. Germline V gene sequence: CDR1 MNHNS, CDR2 SASEGT. The CDR3 consists of 14 residues. CDR3 bases: TGTGCCAGCTTGGACTTCTCAAATAATTCACCCCTCCACTTT. As protein: CASLDFSNNSPLHF.

The chain joins TRBV28 to TRBJ2-7; TRBD1 matches 7 bases. CDR3 length: 15 residues. The V segment lost 2 bases and the J segment 2 bases; nucleotides outside the gene matches: 6. CDR1 MDHEN and CDR2 SYDVKM come from the germline V gene. For the CDR3, the DNA is TGTGCCAGCAGTTTAGGAAGGGGGCAAGCCTACGAGCAGTACTTC. It translates to CASSLGRGQAYEQYF.

In this sample, this clonotype turned up a few times. The CDR3 is CASRAGSSGSYEQYF. The CDR3, as DNA: TGCGCCAGCAGGGCTGGGTCTAGCGGATCCTACGAGCAGTACTTC. The rearrangement uses TRBV5-1 and TRBJ2-7; 7 bases map to TRBD2. Per germline, CDR1 SGHRS and CDR2 YFSETQ. V dropped 5 bases and J dropped 1; count of bases not matched to a gene: 9. This CDR3 is built from 15 residues.

This clonotype was seen a handful of times. V is TRBV5-1 and J is TRBJ2-3; 12 bases are a match to TRBD2. V lost 4 bases, J lost 2 bases, and 8 bases stayed unmatched. Germline CDR1 reads SGHRS; CDR2 reads YFSETQ. The CDR3 loop spans 17 amino acids. The CDR3 protein is CASSLGLAGTATDTQYF. The CDR3 nucleotides read TGCGCCAGCAGCCTCGGACTAGCGGGAACTGCCACAGATACGCAGTATTTT.

The rearrangement uses TRBV7-8 and TRBJ2-3; 8 bases are a match to TRBD2. Looked up from germline, CDR1 is SGHVS and CDR2 is FQNEAQ. Trimming cost V 5 bases and J 5 bases; bases outside gene matches: 9. The CDR3 spans 15 residues. CDR3 sequence reads: CASSPVGGAGDTQYF. The CDR3 DNA is TGTGCCAGCAGCCCGGTCGGGGGGGCCGGAGATACGCAGTATTTT.

This clonotype has ten or more counts. The rearrangement uses TRBV29-1 and TRBJ2-3, with D possibly TRBD2 on 5 matching bases. The germline V gene encodes CDR1 SQVTM and CDR2 ANQGSEA. CDR3 length: 12 amino acids. Trimming removed 5 bases at V and 3 bases at J, with 9 bases between. CDR3 sequence (DNA): TGCAGCGTTTTTAGCGAGACAGATACGCAGTATTTT. This encodes CSVFSETDTQYF.

About this clonotype: One end of the junction does not line up with germline, which may come from a read error. DNA for the CDR3: TGTGCCAGCAATGAAGCGTCCTACGAGCAGTACTTC. Residues: CASNEASYEQYF. This chain links TRBV2 with TRBJ2-7; D is unresolved. The CDR3 runs 12 residues. In germline, CDR1 is SNHLY, CDR2 FYNNEI.

This clonotype was seen only a few times. The chain has TRBV19 and TRBJ1-1; D remains ambiguous. CDR3 length equals 13 residues. The germline CDR1 and CDR2 sequences are LNHDA and SQIVND (reference sequence). The V end lost 5 bases, the J end lost 5 bases, and 12 bases lay between the germline ends. CDR3 nucleotides: TGTGCCAGTAGTCCAACCCGTGTAACTGAAGCTTTCTTT. Translation: CASSPTRVTEAFF.

This chain joins TRBV4-3 and TRBJ2-2; D is perhaps TRBD1 (6 bases). The CDR3 length is 15 residues. Germline V gene lookup returns CDR1 LGHNA and CDR2 YSLEER. Deletions cut 3 bases from V and 4 bases from J, with 12 bases between. CDR3 nucleotides: TGCGCCAGCAGCCAGTCAGGGGCCGGCACCGGGGAGCTGTTTTTT. Its translation: CASSQSGAGTGELFF.

As concerns this clonotype: This may arise from a read error, as a much more abundant clone is one base away. The chain joins TRBV6-5 to TRBJ2-5, with TRBD1 identical over 7 bases. The germline V gene encodes CDR1 MNHEY and CDR2 SVGAGI. The CDR3 loop spans 15 amino acids. DNA for the CDR3: TGTGTCAGCAGTTACTTGGGGACAGATCAAGAGACCCAGTACTTC. Protein product: CVSSYLGTDQETQYF.

The rearrangement uses TRBV29-1 and TRBJ2-6; TRBD1 agrees at 8 bases. Trimming removed 5 bases from V and 2 bases from J; junction bases left unmatched: 11. Germline-derived CDR1 and CDR2 are SQVTM and ANQGSEA. This CDR3 region has 17 residues. This CDR3 reads CSVKGQGNAPGANVLTF. CDR3 DNA sequence: TGCAGCGTTAAAGGACAGGGTAACGCTCCTGGGGCCAACGTCCTGACTTTC.